This T cell receptor beta chain comes out of a study of cytomegalovirus exposure and HLA in healthy donors. Points from the study as a whole: Earlier analysis yielded a pattern in which most TCR beta V segments were productive about 87% or about 30% of the time. There were a few CMV-associated chains whose specificity for CMV antigens was confirmed in vitro.

Germline CDR1 SGHRS, CDR2 YFSETQ. After removal of 4 bases from V and 5 bases from J, the junction contained 6 bases not matched to a gene. The CDR3 is 14 amino acids. In the PCR, 60 Vbeta and 13 Jbeta primers were used. Method: immunoSEQ multiplex PCR; TCRdb's copy keeps in-frame clones and lacks some. This sample has 200,000 to 250,000 clones, with 80% to 90% found just once. Note on this clone: What it recognizes is unknown.

The TCR was taken from a woman in her late teens or twenties in good health and CMV-seronegative. The source material was PBMCs. J is TRBJ2-5 and V is TRBV5-1; TRBD1 aligns across 9 bases. The chain's CDR3 is CASSVGQGRETQYF. The CDR3, as DNA: TGCGCCAGCAGCGTAGGACAGGGGAGGGAGACCCAGTACTTC. Supplemented by reference TRBV5-1 and TRBJ2-5, the full variable domain reads KAGVTQTPRYLIKTRGQQVTLSCSPISGHRSVSWYQQTPGQGLQFLFEYFSETQRNKGNFPGRFSGRQFSNSRSEMNVSTLELGDSALYLCASSVGQGRETQYFGPGTRLLVL.